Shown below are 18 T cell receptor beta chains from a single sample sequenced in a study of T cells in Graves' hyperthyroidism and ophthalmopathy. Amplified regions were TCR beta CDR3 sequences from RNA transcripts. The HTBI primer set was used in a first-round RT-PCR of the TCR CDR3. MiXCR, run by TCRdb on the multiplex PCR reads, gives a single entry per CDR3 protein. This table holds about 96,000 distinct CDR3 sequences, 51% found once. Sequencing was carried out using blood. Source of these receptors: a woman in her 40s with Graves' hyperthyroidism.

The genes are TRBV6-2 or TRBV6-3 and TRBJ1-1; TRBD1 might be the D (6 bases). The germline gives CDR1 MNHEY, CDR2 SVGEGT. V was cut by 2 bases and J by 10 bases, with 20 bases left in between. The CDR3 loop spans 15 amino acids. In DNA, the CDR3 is TGTGCCAGCAGTTACGGCGTAGGGACAAGCAAAGGAGCTTTCTTT. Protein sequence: CASSYGVGTSKGAFF.

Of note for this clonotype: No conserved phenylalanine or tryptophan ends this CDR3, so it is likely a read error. For the CDR3, the DNA is TGTGCCAGCAGCTTCTGGACTAGCGGGAGATACGAACAGTACTCC. As protein: CASSFWTSGRYEQYS. The chain uses TRBV7-9 and TRBJ2-7, with 13 bases matching TRBD2. Germline V lookup: CDR1 SEHNR, CDR2 FQNEAQ (reference sequence). The CDR3 is made up of 15 amino acids.

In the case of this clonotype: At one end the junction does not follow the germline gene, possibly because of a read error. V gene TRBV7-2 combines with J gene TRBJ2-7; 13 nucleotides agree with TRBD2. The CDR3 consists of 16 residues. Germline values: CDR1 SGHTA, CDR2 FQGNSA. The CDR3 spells CAGSTSGRATSYEQYF. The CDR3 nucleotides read TGTGCCGGCAGTACTAGCGGGAGGGCCACCTCCTACGAGCAGTACTTC.

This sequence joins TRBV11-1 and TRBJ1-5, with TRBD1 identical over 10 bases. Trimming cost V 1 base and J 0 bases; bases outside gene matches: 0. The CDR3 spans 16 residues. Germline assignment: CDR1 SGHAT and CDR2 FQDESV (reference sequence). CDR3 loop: CASSLGDRGSNQPQHF. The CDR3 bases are TGTGCCAGCAGCTTAGGGGACAGGGGTAGCAATCAGCCCCAGCATTTT.

The CDR3 bases are TGTGCCACCAGCTTAAGCCCTAGCGGGAGTCCCTACGAGCAGTACTTC. This codes for CATSLSPSGSPYEQYF. The chain is built from TRBV15 and TRBJ2-7; 10 nucleotides agree with TRBD2. Germline V gene sequence: CDR1 LNHNV, CDR2 YYDKDF (reference sequence). This CDR3 contains 16 residues. Trimming took 5 bases from V and 2 from J; bases not matched to a gene: 9.

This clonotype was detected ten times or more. CDR3: CASSNVQLERDYGYTF. The CDR3 DNA sequence: TGTGCCAGTAGTAACGTACAGTTGGAAAGGGACTATGGCTACACCTTC. The rearrangement uses TRBV19 and TRBJ1-2; no clear D gene. CDR1 and CDR2 from the germline V gene are LNHDA and SQIVND (reference sequence). V lost 4 bases and J 3 bases, leaving 18 bases between the germline ends. This CDR3 region has 16 residues. The complete variable domain, with remaining parts taken from reference TRBV19 and TRBJ1-2, reads DGGITQSPKYLFRKEGQNVTLSCEQNLNHDAMYWYRQDPGQGLRLIYYSQIVNDFQKGDIAEGYSVSREKKESFPLTVTSAQKNPTAFYLCASSNVQLERDYGYTFGSGTRLTVV.

The CDR3 coding sequence is TGTGCTAGCGGCTTGGGGGGTAACAATCAGCCCCAGCATTTT. It yields the protein CASGLGGNNQPQHF. The rearrangement links TRBV7-9 to TRBJ1-5, with a tentative D call TRBD1 (5 bases). Per germline, CDR1 SEHNR and CDR2 FQNEAQ (reference sequence). There are 14 residues in the CDR3.

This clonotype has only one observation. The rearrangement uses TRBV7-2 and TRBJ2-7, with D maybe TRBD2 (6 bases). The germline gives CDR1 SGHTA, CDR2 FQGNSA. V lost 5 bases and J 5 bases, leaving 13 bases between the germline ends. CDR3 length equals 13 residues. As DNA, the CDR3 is TGTGCCAGCAGCCGGGCGGGGATGGACGAGCAGTACTTC. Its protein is CASSRAGMDEQYF.

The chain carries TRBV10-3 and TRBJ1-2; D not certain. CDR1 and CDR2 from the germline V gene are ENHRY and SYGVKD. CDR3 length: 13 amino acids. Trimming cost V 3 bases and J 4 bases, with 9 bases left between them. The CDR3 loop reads CAISDRTSYGYTF. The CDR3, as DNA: TGTGCCATCAGTGACAGGACGTCCTATGGCTACACCTTC.

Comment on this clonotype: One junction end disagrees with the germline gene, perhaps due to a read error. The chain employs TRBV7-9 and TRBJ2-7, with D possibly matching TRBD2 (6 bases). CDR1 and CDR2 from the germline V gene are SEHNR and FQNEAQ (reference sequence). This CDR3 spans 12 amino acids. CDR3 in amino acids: CASSSGDYEQYF. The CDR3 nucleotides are TGTGCCAGTAGCTCGGGAGACTACGAGCAGTACTTC.

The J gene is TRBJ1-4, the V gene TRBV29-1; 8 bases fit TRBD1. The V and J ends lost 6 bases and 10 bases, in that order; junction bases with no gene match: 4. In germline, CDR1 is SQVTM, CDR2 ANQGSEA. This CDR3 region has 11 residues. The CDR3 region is CSVETGVKLFF. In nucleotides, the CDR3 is TGCAGCGTGGAGACAGGGGTAAAACTGTTTTTT.

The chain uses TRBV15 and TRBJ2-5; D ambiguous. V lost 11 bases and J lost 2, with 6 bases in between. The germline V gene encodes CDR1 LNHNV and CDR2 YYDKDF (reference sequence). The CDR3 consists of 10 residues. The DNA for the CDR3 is TGTGCCCGCCGGCAAGAGACCCAGTACTTC. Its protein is CARRQETQYF.

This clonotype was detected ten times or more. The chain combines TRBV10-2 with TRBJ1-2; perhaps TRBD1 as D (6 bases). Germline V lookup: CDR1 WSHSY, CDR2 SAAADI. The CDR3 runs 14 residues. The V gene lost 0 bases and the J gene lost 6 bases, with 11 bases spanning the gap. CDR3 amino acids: CASSESMGANGYTF. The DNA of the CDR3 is TGCGCCAGCAGTGAGTCGATGGGGGCAAATGGCTACACCTTC.

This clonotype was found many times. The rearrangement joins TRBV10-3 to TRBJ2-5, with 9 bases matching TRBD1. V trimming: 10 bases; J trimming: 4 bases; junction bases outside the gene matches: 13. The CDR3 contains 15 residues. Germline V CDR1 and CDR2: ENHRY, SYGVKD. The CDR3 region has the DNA TGTGCCACCGTAGACAGGGGGGGACTTGGAGAGACCCAGTACTTC. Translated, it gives CATVDRGGLGETQYF.

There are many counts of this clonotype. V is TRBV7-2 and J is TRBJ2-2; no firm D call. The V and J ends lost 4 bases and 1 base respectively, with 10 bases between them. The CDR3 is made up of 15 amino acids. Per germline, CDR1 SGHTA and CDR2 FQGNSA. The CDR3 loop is CASSSQPMNTGELFF. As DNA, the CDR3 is TGTGCCAGCAGCTCCCAACCTATGAACACCGGGGAGCTGTTTTTT.

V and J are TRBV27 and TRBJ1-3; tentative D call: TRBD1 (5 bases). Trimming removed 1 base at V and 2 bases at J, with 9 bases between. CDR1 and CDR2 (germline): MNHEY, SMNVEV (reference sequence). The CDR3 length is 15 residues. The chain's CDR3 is CASSLYGGTGNTIYF. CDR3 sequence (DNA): TGTGCCAGCAGTTTATATGGGGGTACTGGAAACACCATATATTTT.

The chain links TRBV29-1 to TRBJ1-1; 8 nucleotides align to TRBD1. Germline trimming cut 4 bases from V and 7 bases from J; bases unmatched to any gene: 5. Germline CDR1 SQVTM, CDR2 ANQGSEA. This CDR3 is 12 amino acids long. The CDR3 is CSVAQGAGEAFF. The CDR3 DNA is TGCAGCGTTGCCCAGGGGGCGGGTGAAGCTTTCTTT.

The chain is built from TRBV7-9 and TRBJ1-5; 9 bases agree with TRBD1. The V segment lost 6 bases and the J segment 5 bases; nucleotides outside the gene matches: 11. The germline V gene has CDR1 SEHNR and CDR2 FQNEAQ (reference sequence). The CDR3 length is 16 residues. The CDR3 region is CASSFAGTGRYQPQHF. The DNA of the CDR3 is TGTGCCAGCAGTTTCGCGGGGACAGGGCGGTATCAGCCCCAGCATTTT.